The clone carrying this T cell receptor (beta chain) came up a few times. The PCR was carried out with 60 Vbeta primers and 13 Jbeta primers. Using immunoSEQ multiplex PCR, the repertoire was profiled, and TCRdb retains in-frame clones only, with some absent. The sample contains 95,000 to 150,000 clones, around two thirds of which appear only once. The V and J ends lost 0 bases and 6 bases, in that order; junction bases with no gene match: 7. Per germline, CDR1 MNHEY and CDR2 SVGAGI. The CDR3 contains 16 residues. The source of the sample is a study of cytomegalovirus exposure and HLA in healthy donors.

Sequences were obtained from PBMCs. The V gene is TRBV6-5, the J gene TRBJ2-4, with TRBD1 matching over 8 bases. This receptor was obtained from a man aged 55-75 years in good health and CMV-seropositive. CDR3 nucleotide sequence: TGTGCCAGCAGTTACTCGATCCATGACAGGGGAAACATTCAGTACTTC. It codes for CASSYSIHDRGNIQYF.